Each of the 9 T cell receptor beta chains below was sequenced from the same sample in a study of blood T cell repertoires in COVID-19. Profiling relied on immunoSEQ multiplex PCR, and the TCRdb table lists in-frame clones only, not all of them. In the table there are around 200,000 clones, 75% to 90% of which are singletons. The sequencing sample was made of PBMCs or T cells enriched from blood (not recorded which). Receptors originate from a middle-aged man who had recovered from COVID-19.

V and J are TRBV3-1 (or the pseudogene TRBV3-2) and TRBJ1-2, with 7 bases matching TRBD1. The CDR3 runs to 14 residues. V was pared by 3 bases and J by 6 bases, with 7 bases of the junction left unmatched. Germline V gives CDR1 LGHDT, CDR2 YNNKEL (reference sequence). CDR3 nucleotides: TGTGCCAGCAGCCACAGGACAGGATATGATGGCTACACCTTC. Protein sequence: CASSHRTGYDGYTF.

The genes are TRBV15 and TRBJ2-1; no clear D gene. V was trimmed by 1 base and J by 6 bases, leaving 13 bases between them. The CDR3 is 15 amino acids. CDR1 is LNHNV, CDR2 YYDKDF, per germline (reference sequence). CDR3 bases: TGTGCCACCAGCAGAGCCCGGGTGGAAAGCAATGAGCAGTTCTTC. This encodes CATSRARVESNEQFF.

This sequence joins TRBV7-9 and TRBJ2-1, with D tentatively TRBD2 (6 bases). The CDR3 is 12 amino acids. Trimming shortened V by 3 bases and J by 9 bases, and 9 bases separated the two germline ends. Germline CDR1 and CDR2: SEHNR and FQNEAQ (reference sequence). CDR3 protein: CASSFLAIEQFF. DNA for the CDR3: TGTGCCAGCAGCTTTCTAGCGATTGAGCAGTTCTTC.

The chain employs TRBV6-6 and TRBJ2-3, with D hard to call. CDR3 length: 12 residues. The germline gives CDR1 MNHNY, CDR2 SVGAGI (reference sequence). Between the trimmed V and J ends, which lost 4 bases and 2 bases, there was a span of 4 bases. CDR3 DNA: TGTGCCAGCAGTTCTACCACAGATACGCAGTATTTT. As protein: CASSSTTDTQYF.

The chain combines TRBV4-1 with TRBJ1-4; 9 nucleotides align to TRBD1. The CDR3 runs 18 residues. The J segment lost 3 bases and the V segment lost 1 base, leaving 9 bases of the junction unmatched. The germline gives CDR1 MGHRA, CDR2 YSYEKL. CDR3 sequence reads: CASSQGRGTGRSNEKLFF. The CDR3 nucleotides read TGCGCCAGCAGCCAAGGACGCGGGACAGGGAGGTCTAATGAAAAACTGTTTTTT.

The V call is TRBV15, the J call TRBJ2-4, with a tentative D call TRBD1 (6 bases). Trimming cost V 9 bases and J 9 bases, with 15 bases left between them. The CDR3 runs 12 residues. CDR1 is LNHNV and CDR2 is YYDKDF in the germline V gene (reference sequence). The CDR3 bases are TGTGCCACGCGACAGGAGAATGGCATTCAGTACTTC. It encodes CATRQENGIQYF.

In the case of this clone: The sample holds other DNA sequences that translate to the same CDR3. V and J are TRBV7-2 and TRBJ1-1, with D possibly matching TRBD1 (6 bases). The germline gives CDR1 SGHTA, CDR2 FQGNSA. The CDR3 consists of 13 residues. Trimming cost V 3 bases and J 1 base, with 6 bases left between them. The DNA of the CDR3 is TGTGCCAGCAGCTTGGGACAGAACACTGAAGCTTTCTTT. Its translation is CASSLGQNTEAFF.

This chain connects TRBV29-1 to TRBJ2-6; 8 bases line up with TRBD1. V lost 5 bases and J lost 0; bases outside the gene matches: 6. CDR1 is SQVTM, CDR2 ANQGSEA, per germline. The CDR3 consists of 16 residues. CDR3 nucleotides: TGCAGCGTTTCCGGACAGGGCTACTCTGGGGCCAACGTCCTGACTTTC. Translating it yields CSVSGQGYSGANVLTF.

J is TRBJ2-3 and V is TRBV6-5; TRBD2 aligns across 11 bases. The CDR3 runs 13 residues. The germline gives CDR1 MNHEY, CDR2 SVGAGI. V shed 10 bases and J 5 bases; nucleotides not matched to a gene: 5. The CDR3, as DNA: TGTGCCACGCTAGCGGGAGGCGGAGATACGCAGTATTTT. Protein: CATLAGGGDTQYF.